This T cell receptor beta chain was observed in a study of shared clonotypes between healthy human individuals. Turning to the study itself: Three plates were used per donor for CD4 naive, three for CD4 memory, two for CD8 naive and one for CD8 memory.

Only in-frame clones appear in the TCRdb table, and some are missing; sequencing was by immunoSEQ multiplex PCR. The sample consists of some 1.5 million clones, around 95% of them appearing once. The CDR3 is made up of 13 amino acids. Trimming cost V 6 bases and J 4 bases, with 13 bases left between them. Per the germline V gene, CDR1 is MNHNY and CDR2 is SVGAGI (reference sequence). This chain connects TRBV6-6 to TRBJ2-7, with D unclear. This receptor was obtained from a man younger than 40 in good health. What was sequenced was naive CD4+ T cells sorted from blood. Subset: CD45RA+ positively selected. The CDR3 DNA follows: TGTGCCAGCAGCCGTCAGGAAAAGTACGAGCAGTACTTC. This translates into CASSRQEKYEQYF.